This T cell receptor beta chain appears in the sequencing data of a study of post-analysis software for immune sequencing data. Broader study findings: Compared with controls, patients had more of 4 to 6 TRBV segments, including TRBV5-6, TRBV5-1 and TRBV20-1. Significantly decreased normalized Chao1 diversity was recorded for multiple sclerosis patients relative to controls. Samples sharing a preparation batch grouped tightly together when assessed by F measure.

Tagging with unique molecular identifiers was a feature of the TCR beta cDNA libraries. TCRdb recomputed calls from the PCR reads with MiXCR, one row per CDR3 protein. Here the sample spans 430,000 or so distinct CDR3 sequences, over 30% being singletons. The CDR3 loop spans 16 amino acids. Germline-derived CDR1 and CDR2 are MNHNY and SVGAGI (reference sequence). Trimming took 6 bases from V and 2 from J, leaving 18 bases between them. The sample holds a few counts of this clonotype. Its antigen remains unknown. The TCR was taken from a girl aged 2-10 years with multiple sclerosis. The rearrangement links TRBV6-6 to TRBJ2-3; either TRBD1 or TRBD2 may supply D (5 bases each). The sequenced material came from blood. The CDR3 DNA sequence: TGTGCCAGCAGACCGGTTTCATGGGGGACCACAGATACGCAGTATTTT. Translated, it gives CASRPVSWGTTDTQYF.